This TCR beta chain is drawn from a study of blood T cell repertoires in COVID-19. Study details: PBMCs, B-cell-depleted T cells, or T cells were the source of the cDNA or gDNA that made up the material.

Participant-reported clinical history was the basis for cohort assignment. All recovered Cohort 3 donors got two negative PCRs, got clearance, or saw symptom resolution. V was clipped by 1 base and J by 2 bases, with 16 bases between them. This CDR3 is built from 17 residues. CDR1 SGHNT and CDR2 YENEEA come from the germline V gene. The protocol was immunoSEQ multiplex PCR, while the TCRdb copy is restricted to in-frame clones and leaves out a portion. Of roughly 200,000 clones listed, about 85% are singletons. This sequence was found in a man aged 40-49 years who had recovered from COVID-19. The rearrangement uses TRBV11-3 and TRBJ2-3; tentative D call: TRBD2 (6 bases). Sequencing was carried out using PBMCs or T cells enriched from blood (not recorded which). The CDR3 DNA reads as TGTGCCAGCAGCTTAGTTTCCCTAGCGACTTACACAGATACGCAGTATTTT. It specifies CASSLVSLATYTDTQYF.